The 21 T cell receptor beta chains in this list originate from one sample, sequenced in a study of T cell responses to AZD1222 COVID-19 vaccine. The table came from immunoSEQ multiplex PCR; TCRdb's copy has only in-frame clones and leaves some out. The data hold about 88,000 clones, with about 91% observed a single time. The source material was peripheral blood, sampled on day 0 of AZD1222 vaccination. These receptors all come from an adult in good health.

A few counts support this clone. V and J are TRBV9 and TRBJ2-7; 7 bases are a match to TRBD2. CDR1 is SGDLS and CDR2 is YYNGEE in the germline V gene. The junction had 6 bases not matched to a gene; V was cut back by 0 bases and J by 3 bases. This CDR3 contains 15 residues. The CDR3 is CASSVGGSGDYEQYF. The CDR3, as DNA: TGTGCCAGCAGCGTAGGTGGGAGCGGGGACTACGAGCAGTACTTC.

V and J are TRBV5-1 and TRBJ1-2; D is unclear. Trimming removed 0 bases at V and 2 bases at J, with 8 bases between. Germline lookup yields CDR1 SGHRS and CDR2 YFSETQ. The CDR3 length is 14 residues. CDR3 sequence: CASSLESPNYGYTF. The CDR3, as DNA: TGCGCCAGCAGCTTGGAGTCCCCAAACTATGGCTACACCTTC.

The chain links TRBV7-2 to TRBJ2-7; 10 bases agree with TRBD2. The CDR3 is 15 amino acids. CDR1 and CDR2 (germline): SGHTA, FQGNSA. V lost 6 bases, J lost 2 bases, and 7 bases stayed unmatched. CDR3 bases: TGTGCCAGCAGGCCCGGGACTAGCGAAACCTACGAGCAGTACTTC. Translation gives CASRPGTSETYEQYF.

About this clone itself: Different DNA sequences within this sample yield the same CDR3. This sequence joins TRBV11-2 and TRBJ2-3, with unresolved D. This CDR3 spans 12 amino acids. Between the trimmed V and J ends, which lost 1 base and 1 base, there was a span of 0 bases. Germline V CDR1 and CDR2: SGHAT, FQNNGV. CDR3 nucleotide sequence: TGTGCCAGCAGCTTAGGCACAGATACGCAGTATTTT. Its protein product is CASSLGTDTQYF.

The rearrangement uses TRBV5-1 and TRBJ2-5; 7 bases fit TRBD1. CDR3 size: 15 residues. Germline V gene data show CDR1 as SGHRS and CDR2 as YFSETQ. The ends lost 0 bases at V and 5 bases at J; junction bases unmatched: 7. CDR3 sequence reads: CASSLVGTASETQYF. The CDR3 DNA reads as TGCGCCAGCAGCTTGGTTGGGACAGCAAGCGAGACCCAGTACTTC.

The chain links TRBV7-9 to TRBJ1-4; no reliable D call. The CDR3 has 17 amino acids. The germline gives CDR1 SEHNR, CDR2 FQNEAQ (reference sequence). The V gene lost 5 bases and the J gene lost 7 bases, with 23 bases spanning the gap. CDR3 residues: CASSPPPVRAGGEKLFF. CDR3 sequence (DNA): TGTGCCAGCAGCCCGCCACCGGTCCGGGCTGGAGGTGAAAAACTGTTTTTT.

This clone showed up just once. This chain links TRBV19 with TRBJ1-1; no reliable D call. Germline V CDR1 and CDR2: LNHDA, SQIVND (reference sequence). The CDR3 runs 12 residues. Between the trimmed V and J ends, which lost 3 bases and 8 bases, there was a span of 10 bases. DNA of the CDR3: TGTGCCAGTAGTATTTCAGCCGGGGAAGCTTTCTTT. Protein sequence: CASSISAGEAFF.

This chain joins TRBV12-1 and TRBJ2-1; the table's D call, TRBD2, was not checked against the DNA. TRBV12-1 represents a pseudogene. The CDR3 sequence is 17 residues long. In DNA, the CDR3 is TGTGCCAGCAGCTTTCCTTGGCGGGAGACGGGCTACAATGAGCAGTTCTTC. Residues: CASSFPWRETGYNEQFF.

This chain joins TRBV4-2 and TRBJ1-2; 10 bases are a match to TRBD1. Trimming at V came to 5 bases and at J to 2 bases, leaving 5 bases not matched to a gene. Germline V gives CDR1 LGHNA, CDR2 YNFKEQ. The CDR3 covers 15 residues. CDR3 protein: CASSVLGQGNYGYTF. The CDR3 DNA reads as TGTGCCAGCAGCGTCCTGGGACAGGGGAACTATGGCTACACCTTC.

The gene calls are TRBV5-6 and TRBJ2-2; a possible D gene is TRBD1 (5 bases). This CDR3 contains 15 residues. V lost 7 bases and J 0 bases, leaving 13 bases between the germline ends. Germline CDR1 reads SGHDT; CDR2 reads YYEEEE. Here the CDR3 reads CASAWGATNTGELFF. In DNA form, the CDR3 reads TGTGCCAGCGCCTGGGGCGCTACGAACACCGGGGAGCTGTTTTTT.

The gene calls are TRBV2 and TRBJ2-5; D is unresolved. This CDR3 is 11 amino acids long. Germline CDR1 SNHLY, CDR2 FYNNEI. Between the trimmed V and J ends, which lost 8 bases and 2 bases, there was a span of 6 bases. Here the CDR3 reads CASLGQETQYF. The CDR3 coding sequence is TGTGCCAGCCTTGGGCAAGAGACCCAGTACTTC. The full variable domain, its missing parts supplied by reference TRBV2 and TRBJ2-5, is EPEVTQTPSHQVTQMGQEVILRCVPISNHLYFYWYRQILGQKVEFLVSFYNNEISEKSEIFDDQFSVERPDGSNFTLKIRSTKLEDSAMYFCASLGQETQYFGPGTRLLVL.

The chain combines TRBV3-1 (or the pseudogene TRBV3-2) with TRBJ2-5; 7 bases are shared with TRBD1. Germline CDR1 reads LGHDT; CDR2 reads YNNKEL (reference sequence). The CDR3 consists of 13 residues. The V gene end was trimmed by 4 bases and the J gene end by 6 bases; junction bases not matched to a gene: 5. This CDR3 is CASSPNRGQTQYF. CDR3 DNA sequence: TGTGCCAGCAGCCCTAACAGGGGACAGACCCAGTACTTC.

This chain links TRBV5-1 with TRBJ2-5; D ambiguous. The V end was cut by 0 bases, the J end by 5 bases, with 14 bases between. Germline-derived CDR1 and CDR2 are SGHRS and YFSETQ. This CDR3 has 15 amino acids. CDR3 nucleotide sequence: TGCGCCAGCAGCTTGGGCCAGTCGACCTGGGAGACCCAGTACTTC. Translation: CASSLGQSTWETQYF.

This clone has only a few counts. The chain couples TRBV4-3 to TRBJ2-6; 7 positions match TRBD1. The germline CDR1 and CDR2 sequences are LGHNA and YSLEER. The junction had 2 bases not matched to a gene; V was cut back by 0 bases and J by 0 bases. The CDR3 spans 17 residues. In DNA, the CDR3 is TGCGCCAGCAGCCAAGAAGGGGACAGCTCTGGGGCCAACGTCCTGACTTTC. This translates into CASSQEGDSSGANVLTF.

Here the CDR3 DNA reads TGTGCCAGCTCACCAACCGGGGGGAGCTCCTACAATGAGCAGTTCTTC. Its protein is CASSPTGGSSYNEQFF. This rearrangement joins TRBV18 to TRBJ2-1; 7 nucleotides line up with TRBD2. Germline V gene data show CDR1 as KGHSH and CDR2 as LQKENI. The J segment lost 0 bases and the V segment lost 2 bases, leaving 4 bases of the junction unmatched. This CDR3 has 16 residues. Combining the CDR3 with reference TRBV18 and TRBJ2-1 gives the whole variable domain NAGVMQNPRHLVRRRGQEARLRCSPMKGHSHVYWYRQLPEEGLKFMVYLQKENIIDESGMPKERFSAEFPKEGPSILRIQQVVRGDSAAYFCASSPTGGSSYNEQFFGPGTRLTVL.

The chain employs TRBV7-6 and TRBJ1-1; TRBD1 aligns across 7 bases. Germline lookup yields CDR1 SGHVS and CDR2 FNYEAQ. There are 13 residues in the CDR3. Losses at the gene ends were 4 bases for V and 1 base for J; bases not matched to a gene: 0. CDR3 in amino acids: CASSWDRNTEAFF. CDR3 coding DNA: TGTGCCAGCAGCTGGGACAGGAACACTGAAGCTTTCTTT. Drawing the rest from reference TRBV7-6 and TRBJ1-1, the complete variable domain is GAGVSQSPRYKVTKRGQDVALRCDPISGHVSLYWYRQALGQGPEFLTYFNYEAQQDKSGLPNDRFSAERPEGSISTLTIQRTEQRDSAMYRCASSWDRNTEAFFGQGTRLTVV.

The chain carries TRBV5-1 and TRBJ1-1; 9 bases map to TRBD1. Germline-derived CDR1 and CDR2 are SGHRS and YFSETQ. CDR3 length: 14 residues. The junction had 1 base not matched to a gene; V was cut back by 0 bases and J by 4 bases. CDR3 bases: TGCGCCAGCAGCTTGGGACAGGGGGTCACTGAAGCTTTCTTT. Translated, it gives CASSLGQGVTEAFF. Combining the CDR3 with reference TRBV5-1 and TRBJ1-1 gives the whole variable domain KAGVTQTPRYLIKTRGQQVTLSCSPISGHRSVSWYQQTPGQGLQFLFEYFSETQRNKGNFPGRFSGRQFSNSRSEMNVSTLELGDSALYLCASSLGQGVTEAFFGQGTRLTVV.

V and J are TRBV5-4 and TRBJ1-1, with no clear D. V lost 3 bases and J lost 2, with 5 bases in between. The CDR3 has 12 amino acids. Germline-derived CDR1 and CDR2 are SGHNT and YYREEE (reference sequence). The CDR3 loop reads CASSYGNTEAFF. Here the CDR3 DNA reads TGTGCCAGCAGCTACGGTAACACTGAAGCTTTCTTT.

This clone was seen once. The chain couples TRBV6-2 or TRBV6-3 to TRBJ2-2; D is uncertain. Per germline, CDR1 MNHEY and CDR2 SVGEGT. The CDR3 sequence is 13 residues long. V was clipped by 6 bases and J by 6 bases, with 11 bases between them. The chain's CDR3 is CASSVRSPGELFF. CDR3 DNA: TGTGCCAGCAGCGTTCGGAGTCCCGGGGAGCTGTTTTTT.

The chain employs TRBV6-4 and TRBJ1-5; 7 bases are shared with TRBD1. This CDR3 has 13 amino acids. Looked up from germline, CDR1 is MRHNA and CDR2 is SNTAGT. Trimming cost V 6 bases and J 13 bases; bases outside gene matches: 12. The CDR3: CASREPGQPLQHF. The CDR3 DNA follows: TGTGCCAGCAGAGAACCGGGACAGCCACTTCAGCATTTT.

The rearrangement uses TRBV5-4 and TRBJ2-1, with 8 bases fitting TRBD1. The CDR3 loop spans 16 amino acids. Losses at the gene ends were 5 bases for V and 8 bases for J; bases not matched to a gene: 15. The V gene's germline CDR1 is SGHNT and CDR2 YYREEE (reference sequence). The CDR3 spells CASRGNWDRRVDEQFF. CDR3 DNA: TGTGCCAGCAGGGGCAATTGGGACAGGAGGGTCGATGAGCAGTTCTTC.